This T cell receptor (beta chain) originates from a study of regulatory T cells in long-lasting Graves disease. Study-wide points: Persistent disease samples used TRBV28, TRBJ1-2 and TRBJ2-5 preferentially. Not thyroid tissue but only peripheral blood was studied. Persistent patients shared more public clonotypes (about 3,000) than newly diagnosed patients (approximately 1,000).

CDR3 regions were amplified by Arm-PCR using iRepertoire HTBI primers to build TCR beta libraries. TCRdb used MiXCR to reprocess the multiplex PCR reads, holding one entry per CDR3 protein. Of about 370,000 distinct CDR3 sequences in the sample, roughly 16% were seen once. V lost 6 bases and J lost 1; bases outside the gene matches: 16. The CDR3 covers 18 residues. Germline CDR1 reads MNHEY; CDR2 reads SMNVEV (reference sequence). As to time point: newly diagnosed GD, antithyroid drugs for less than 3 months. Researchers made the TCR library from RNA that was extracted from PBMCs. Graves' disease diagnosis used American Thyroid Association guidelines. A note on this clonotype: Its antigen is as yet unknown.

The clonotype was recovered from a female donor with Graves disease. The chain joins TRBV27 to TRBJ1-1, with 8 bases lining up with TRBD1. The input for sequencing was peripheral blood mononuclear cells (PBMCs), taken at new diagnosis, from a patient treated with antithyroid drugs. The CDR3 region has the DNA TGTGCCAGCAGGGATTCAGGGGGCGGCCTACCCCGGAACACTGAAGCTTTCTTT. Translated, it gives CASRDSGGGLPRNTEAFF.